The clone carrying this T cell receptor (beta chain) occurred many times. This record comes from a study of regulatory T cells in long-lasting Graves disease. In germline, CDR1 is DFQATT, CDR2 SNEGSKA (reference sequence). The CDR3 length is 16 residues. V was clipped by 0 bases and J by 4 bases, with 19 bases between them. The time point was: newly diagnosed GD, antithyroid drugs for less than 3 months. RNA extracted from PBMCs served as the sequencing template. With iRepertoire HTBI primers and Arm-PCR of CDR3 regions, TCR beta libraries were built. MiXCR, run by TCRdb on the multiplex PCR reads, gives a single entry per CDR3 protein. The repertoire has just over 600,000 distinct CDR3 sequences, 16% of them found once; the top ten carry approximately 18%. These data also formed part of another study, on T cells in Graves' hyperthyroidism and ophthalmopathy.

The rearrangement uses TRBV20-1 and TRBJ2-7, with a possible D match to TRBD1 (7 bases). The TCR comes from a woman between 25 and 40 years old with Graves disease. This material consisted of peripheral blood mononuclear cells (PBMCs), taken at new diagnosis, from a patient treated with antithyroid drugs. The CDR3 spells CSARDREKVQGYEQYF. CDR3 coding DNA: TGCAGTGCTAGAGATCGGGAGAAGGTACAGGGGTACGAGCAGTACTTC.